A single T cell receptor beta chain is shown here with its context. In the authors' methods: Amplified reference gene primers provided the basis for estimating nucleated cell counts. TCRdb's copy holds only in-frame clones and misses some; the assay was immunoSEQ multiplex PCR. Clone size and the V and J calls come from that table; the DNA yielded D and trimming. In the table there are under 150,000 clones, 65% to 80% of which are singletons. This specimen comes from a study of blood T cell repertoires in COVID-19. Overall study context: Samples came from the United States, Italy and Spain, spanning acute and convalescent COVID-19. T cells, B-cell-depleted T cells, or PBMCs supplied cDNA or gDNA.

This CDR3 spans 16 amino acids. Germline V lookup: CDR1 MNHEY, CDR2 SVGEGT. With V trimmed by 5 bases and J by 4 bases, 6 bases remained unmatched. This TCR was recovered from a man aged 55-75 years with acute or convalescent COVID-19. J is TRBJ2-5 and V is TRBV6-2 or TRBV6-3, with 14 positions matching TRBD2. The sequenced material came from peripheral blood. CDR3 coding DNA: TGTGCCAGCAGTCCCGGGACTAGCGGGAGTCCAGAGACCCAGTACTTC. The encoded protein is CASSPGTSGSPETQYF.